These T cell receptor beta chains were read from a single sample in a study of shared clonotypes between healthy human individuals. Repertoires were generated with immunoSEQ multiplex PCR, while TCRdb's copy carries only in-frame clones and drops some. The profile covers about a million clones, with around 74% appearing a single time and 1.4% taken by the ten largest. Sequencing input: memory CD4+ T cells sorted from blood. The receptors come from a man aged 18 to 30 in good health. Both conserved end residues are part of each CDR3. Fields, in order: J gene, D gene, V gene, clone size, CDR3 protein, CDR3 DNA. The D gene is left open where the match is weak. Where a row states a size, it is once, few, many or the class of an expanded clone; other rows omit it.

j_call: TRBJ2-7; d_call: TRBD2; v_call: TRBV10-3; clone_size: .; cdr3_aa: CAISESGGGPYEQYF; cdr3_nt: TGTGCCATCAGTGAGTCTGGGGGAGGGCCCTACGAGCAGTACTTC
j_call: TRBJ1-6; d_call: TRBD1; v_call: TRBV27; clone_size: many; cdr3_aa: CASSLPPGGSPLHF; cdr3_nt: TGTGCCAGCAGTTTACCCCCAGGGGGTTCACCCCTCCACTTT
j_call: TRBJ2-1; d_call: TRBD2; v_call: TRBV19; clone_size: .; cdr3_aa: CASSILAGVGNEQFF; cdr3_nt: TGTGCCAGTAGTATCTTAGCGGGGGTAGGCAATGAGCAGTTCTTC
j_call: TRBJ1-3; d_call: .; v_call: TRBV10-2; clone_size: .; cdr3_aa: CASSENLPGNTIYF; cdr3_nt: TGCGCCAGCAGTGAAAATTTGCCAGGAAACACCATATATTTT
j_call: TRBJ2-2; d_call: .; v_call: TRBV6-1; clone_size: .; cdr3_aa: CASSKDRPNTGELFF; cdr3_nt: TGTGCCAGCAGTAAAGACCGTCCGAACACCGGGGAGCTGTTTTTT
j_call: TRBJ2-7; d_call: .; v_call: TRBV19; clone_size: .; cdr3_aa: CASSIPGTAAPYF; cdr3_nt: TGTGCCAGTAGTATACCCGGGACGGCAGCGCCGTACTTC
j_call: TRBJ2-7; d_call: TRBD2; v_call: TRBV6-5; clone_size: once; cdr3_aa: CASSFAGGQEQYF; cdr3_nt: TGTGCCAGCAGTTTCGCGGGGGGTCAAGAGCAGTACTTC
j_call: TRBJ2-7; d_call: .; v_call: TRBV27; clone_size: few; cdr3_aa: CASSSGDRTPYEQYF; cdr3_nt: TGTGCCAGCAGTTCCGGGGACCGTACCCCCTACGAGCAGTACTTC
j_call: TRBJ1-1; d_call: .; v_call: TRBV29-1; clone_size: .; cdr3_aa: CSVEPLPEAFF; cdr3_nt: TGCAGCGTTGAGCCCCTACCTGAAGCTTTCTTT
j_call: TRBJ2-7; d_call: .; v_call: TRBV5-6; clone_size: .; cdr3_aa: CASSYNYEQYF; cdr3_nt: TGTGCCAGCAGCTACAACTACGAGCAGTACTTC
j_call: TRBJ2-7; d_call: TRBD2; v_call: TRBV5-4; clone_size: .; cdr3_aa: CASSPTSDAYEQYF; cdr3_nt: TGTGCCAGCAGCCCGACTAGCGATGCCTACGAGCAGTACTTC
j_call: TRBJ2-3; d_call: TRBD2; v_call: TRBV5-4; clone_size: .; cdr3_aa: CASSLEAGGPEGLYTQYF; cdr3_nt: TGTGCCAGCAGCTTGGAGGCGGGAGGGCCCGAGGGTCTTTATACGCAGTATTTT
j_call: TRBJ1-4; d_call: .; v_call: TRBV2; clone_size: .; cdr3_aa: CATGQLQGELFF; cdr3_nt: TGTGCCACCGGACAGCTTCAGGGAGAACTGTTTTTT
j_call: TRBJ1-4; d_call: .; v_call: TRBV27; clone_size: many; cdr3_aa: CASSPSVNTNEKLFF; cdr3_nt: TGTGCCAGCAGTCCATCGGTGAATACTAATGAAAAACTGTTTTTT
j_call: TRBJ1-1; d_call: .; v_call: TRBV4-3; clone_size: .; cdr3_aa: CASSQDRAGWAEAFF; cdr3_nt: TGCGCCAGCAGCCAAGATCGAGCAGGGTGGGCAGAAGCTTTCTTT
j_call: TRBJ1-1; d_call: TRBD1; v_call: TRBV20-1; clone_size: .; cdr3_aa: CSPGQGGGAFF; cdr3_nt: TGCAGTCCCGGACAGGGCGGTGGGGCTTTCTTT
j_call: TRBJ2-7; d_call: TRBD1; v_call: TRBV5-1; clone_size: .; cdr3_aa: CASSRAGTGVNEQYF; cdr3_nt: TGCGCCAGCAGCAGAGCCGGGACAGGGGTTAACGAGCAGTACTTC
j_call: TRBJ1-2; d_call: .; v_call: TRBV30; clone_size: .; cdr3_aa: CAWSFRGVGYGYTF; cdr3_nt: TGTGCCTGGAGTTTCAGGGGTGTAGGCTATGGCTACACCTTC
j_call: TRBJ2-3; d_call: TRBD2; v_call: TRBV2; clone_size: .; cdr3_aa: CASSEGLAGVDTQYF; cdr3_nt: TGTGCCAGCAGCGAAGGACTAGCGGGGGTCGATACGCAGTATTTT
j_call: TRBJ1-1; d_call: .; v_call: TRBV12-1; clone_size: many; cdr3_aa: CASSFRRVAAEAFF; cdr3_nt: TGTGCCAGCAGCTTCCGACGTGTCGCGGCTGAAGCTTTCTTT
j_call: TRBJ2-2; d_call: TRBD1; v_call: TRBV2; clone_size: once; cdr3_aa: CASSPRTGPGELFF; cdr3_nt: TGTGCCAGCAGTCCTCGGACAGGTCCCGGGGAGCTGTTTTTT
j_call: TRBJ2-7; d_call: .; v_call: TRBV6-5; clone_size: .; cdr3_aa: CASSAGSSYEQYF; cdr3_nt: TGTGCCAGCAGTGCGGGAAGCTCCTACGAGCAGTACTTC
j_call: TRBJ2-3; d_call: TRBD2; v_call: TRBV7-3; clone_size: .; cdr3_aa: CASSPRGLAGVGTDTQYF; cdr3_nt: TGTGCCAGCAGCCCTCGGGGACTAGCGGGTGTGGGCACAGATACGCAGTATTTT
j_call: TRBJ2-7; d_call: .; v_call: TRBV7-9; clone_size: .; cdr3_aa: CASSLGVHYEQYF; cdr3_nt: TGTGCCAGCAGCCTCGGGGTCCACTACGAGCAGTACTTC
j_call: TRBJ2-2; d_call: TRBD2; v_call: TRBV6-6; clone_size: .; cdr3_aa: CASSQRLAGITGELFF; cdr3_nt: TGTGCCAGCAGCCAAAGACTAGCGGGTATAACCGGGGAGCTGTTTTTT
j_call: TRBJ2-2; d_call: .; v_call: TRBV5-4; clone_size: .; cdr3_aa: CASSAGQPPRELFF; cdr3_nt: TGTGCCAGCAGCGCCGGACAGCCCCCCAGGGAGCTGTTTTTT
j_call: TRBJ2-6; d_call: .; v_call: TRBV18; clone_size: .; cdr3_aa: CASSPVQSGANALTF; cdr3_nt: TGTGCCAGCTCACCTGTCCAATCTGGGGCCAACGCCCTGACTTTC
j_call: TRBJ2-7; d_call: .; v_call: TRBV7-9; clone_size: once; cdr3_aa: CASSLAPREEYF; cdr3_nt: TGTGCCAGCAGCTTAGCGCCCAGGGAGGAGTACTTC
j_call: TRBJ2-7; d_call: .; v_call: TRBV6-6; clone_size: .; cdr3_aa: CASTVGREQYF; cdr3_nt: TGTGCCAGCACCGTGGGACGCGAGCAGTACTTC
j_call: TRBJ1-5; d_call: .; v_call: TRBV28; clone_size: many; cdr3_aa: CASRKPPEGQPQHF; cdr3_nt: TGTGCCAGCAGGAAGCCGCCCGAAGGGCAGCCCCAGCATTTT
j_call: TRBJ2-1; d_call: .; v_call: TRBV15; clone_size: .; cdr3_aa: CATSRDPGTYNEQFF; cdr3_nt: TGTGCCACCAGCAGAGATCCGGGGACCTACAATGAGCAGTTCTTC
j_call: TRBJ2-3; d_call: .; v_call: TRBV7-2; clone_size: once; cdr3_aa: CASSPPYDGTQYF; cdr3_nt: TGTGCCAGCAGCCCTCCCTATGATGGTACGCAGTATTTT
j_call: TRBJ2-1; d_call: .; v_call: TRBV4-3; clone_size: .; cdr3_aa: CASSQRLVERWNEQFF; cdr3_nt: TGCGCCAGCAGCCAGAGACTAGTGGAGAGGTGGAATGAGCAGTTCTTC
j_call: TRBJ1-1; d_call: .; v_call: TRBV28; clone_size: few; cdr3_aa: CASSLLNGRAAEAFF; cdr3_nt: TGTGCCAGCAGTTTATTGAATGGTCGGGCAGCTGAAGCTTTCTTT
j_call: TRBJ1-5; d_call: .; v_call: TRBV28; clone_size: once; cdr3_aa: CASSLSPGGQPQHF; cdr3_nt: TGTGCCAGCAGCCTTTCCCCCGGGGGTCAGCCCCAGCATTTT
j_call: TRBJ2-7; d_call: TRBD1; v_call: TRBV9; clone_size: .; cdr3_aa: CASSSGQGKGLSSYEQYF; cdr3_nt: TGTGCCAGCAGCTCCGGACAGGGAAAAGGTTTAAGCTCCTACGAGCAGTACTTC
j_call: TRBJ2-2; d_call: .; v_call: TRBV6-5; clone_size: .; cdr3_aa: CASSPGDLRAGELFF; cdr3_nt: TGTGCCAGCAGTCCAGGGGACCTCAGGGCCGGGGAGCTGTTTTTT
j_call: TRBJ1-4; d_call: .; v_call: TRBV11-2; clone_size: .; cdr3_aa: CASSFSPSNEKLFF; cdr3_nt: TGTGCCAGCAGCTTTAGTCCATCTAATGAAAAACTGTTTTTT
j_call: TRBJ2-5; d_call: .; v_call: TRBV9; clone_size: .; cdr3_aa: CASSAMGGETETQYF; cdr3_nt: TGTGCCAGCAGCGCCATGGGGGGAGAAACAGAGACCCAGTACTTC
j_call: TRBJ2-3; d_call: TRBD2; v_call: TRBV2; clone_size: .; cdr3_aa: CASKGLAGGPDTQYF; cdr3_nt: TGTGCCAGCAAGGGACTAGCGGGGGGGCCGGATACGCAGTATTTT
j_call: TRBJ1-6; d_call: .; v_call: TRBV10-3; clone_size: few; cdr3_aa: CAISGGDSPLHF; cdr3_nt: TGTGCCATCAGCGGGGGGGATTCACCCCTCCACTTT
j_call: TRBJ1-2; d_call: .; v_call: TRBV5-8; clone_size: .; cdr3_aa: CASSGTGGLYNGYTF; cdr3_nt: TGTGCCAGCAGCGGTACAGGAGGGTTATATAATGGCTACACCTTC
j_call: TRBJ1-1; d_call: .; v_call: TRBV30; clone_size: few; cdr3_aa: CASRGEPNTEAFF; cdr3_nt: TGTGCCTCCCGGGGGGAACCGAACACTGAAGCTTTCTTT
j_call: TRBJ2-3; d_call: TRBD1; v_call: TRBV10-3; clone_size: many; cdr3_aa: CASGTGTSDTQYF; cdr3_nt: TGTGCTTCCGGGACAGGGACATCAGATACGCAGTATTTT
j_call: TRBJ1-2; d_call: .; v_call: TRBV5-4; clone_size: .; cdr3_aa: CASSPDGYGYTF; cdr3_nt: TGTGCCAGCAGCCCCGACGGCTATGGCTACACCTTC
j_call: TRBJ1-2; d_call: .; v_call: TRBV10-3; clone_size: .; cdr3_aa: CAISEARISANYGYTF; cdr3_nt: TGTGCCATCAGTGAAGCCAGAATTTCAGCTAACTATGGCTACACCTTC
j_call: TRBJ1-1; d_call: TRBD1; v_call: TRBV7-8; clone_size: many; cdr3_aa: CASRSTGGLAEAFF; cdr3_nt: TGTGCCAGCAGATCCACAGGGGGCCTCGCTGAAGCTTTCTTT
j_call: TRBJ2-5; d_call: TRBD1; v_call: TRBV5-1; clone_size: .; cdr3_aa: CASSLRGQGPETQYF; cdr3_nt: TGCGCCAGCAGCTTGAGGGGGCAGGGGCCCGAGACCCAGTACTTC
j_call: TRBJ2-5; d_call: .; v_call: TRBV6-5; clone_size: .; cdr3_aa: CASSGGHETQYF; cdr3_nt: TGTGCCAGCAGCGGAGGGCACGAGACCCAGTACTTC
j_call: TRBJ2-7; d_call: .; v_call: TRBV30; clone_size: .; cdr3_aa: CAWSRGEQYF; cdr3_nt: TGTGCCTGGAGTCGGGGCGAGCAGTACTTC
j_call: TRBJ2-1; d_call: TRBD1; v_call: TRBV2; clone_size: .; cdr3_aa: CASSTGGSFNEQFF; cdr3_nt: TGTGCCAGCAGTACAGGGGGATCCTTCAATGAGCAGTTCTTC
j_call: TRBJ2-5; d_call: TRBD2; v_call: TRBV7-9; clone_size: .; cdr3_aa: CASSPLAGGSETQYF; cdr3_nt: TGTGCCAGCAGCCCACTGGCGGGGGGCTCCGAGACCCAGTACTTC
j_call: TRBJ2-1; d_call: TRBD2; v_call: TRBV4-3; clone_size: .; cdr3_aa: CASSQDFSGASSYNEQFF; cdr3_nt: TGCGCCAGCAGCCAAGATTTTAGCGGGGCTAGCTCCTACAATGAGCAGTTCTTC
j_call: TRBJ2-3; d_call: TRBD2; v_call: TRBV11-3; clone_size: .; cdr3_aa: CASSSLSGGSWNTQYF; cdr3_nt: TGTGCCAGCAGCTCCCTCTCGGGCGGGAGTTGGAATACGCAGTATTTT